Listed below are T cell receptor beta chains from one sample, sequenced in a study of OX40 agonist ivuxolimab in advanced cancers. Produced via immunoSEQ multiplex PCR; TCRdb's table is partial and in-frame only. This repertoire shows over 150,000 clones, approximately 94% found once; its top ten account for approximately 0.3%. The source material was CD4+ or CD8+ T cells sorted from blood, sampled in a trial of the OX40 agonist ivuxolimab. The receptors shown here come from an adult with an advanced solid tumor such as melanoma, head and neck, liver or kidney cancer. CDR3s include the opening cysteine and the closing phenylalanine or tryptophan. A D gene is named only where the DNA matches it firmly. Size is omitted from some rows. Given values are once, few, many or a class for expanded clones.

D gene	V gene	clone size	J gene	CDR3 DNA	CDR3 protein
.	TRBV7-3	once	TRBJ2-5	TGTGCCAGCAGCCCCGGGGCAGGTGTTGAGACCCAGTACTTC	CASSPGAGVETQYF
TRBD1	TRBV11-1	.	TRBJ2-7	TGTGCCAGCAGCTCCGGGACAGCCGGATACTACGAGCAGTACTTC	CASSSGTAGYYEQYF
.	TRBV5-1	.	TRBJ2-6	TGCGCCAGCAGCTTGGATCCGTCCACTGGGGCCAACGTCCTGACTTTC	CASSLDPSTGANVLTF
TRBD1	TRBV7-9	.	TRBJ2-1	TGTGCCAGCAGCCCTCTCCTCCGACAGGGGAGTACCTACAATGAGCAGTTCTTC	CASSPLLRQGSTYNEQFF
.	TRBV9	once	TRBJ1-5	TGTGCCAGCAGCGGAGGGACCAGCAATCAGCCCCAGCATTTT	CASSGGTSNQPQHF
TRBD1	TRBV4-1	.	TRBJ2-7	TGCGCCAGCAGCCCTCGGGACAGATCCTACGAGCAGTACTTC	CASSPRDRSYEQYF
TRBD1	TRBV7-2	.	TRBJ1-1	TGTGCCAGCAGCGGGTTACAGGGGTACGCTGAAGCTTTCTTT	CASSGLQGYAEAFF
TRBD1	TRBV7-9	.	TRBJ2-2	TGTGCCAGCAGCCCCCAACCCGACAGGGCGACCGGGGAGCTGTTTTTT	CASSPQPDRATGELFF
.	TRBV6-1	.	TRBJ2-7	TGTGCCAGCAGCTACGAGGGCGAGCAGTACTTC	CASSYEGEQYF
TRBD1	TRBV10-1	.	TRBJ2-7	TGCGCCAGCAGTGGACAGGGTAACGAGCAGTACTTC	CASSGQGNEQYF
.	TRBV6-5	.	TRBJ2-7	TGTGCCAGCAGGGACCCCGGAAGGCGTGGGTACGAGCAGTACTTC	CASRDPGRRGYEQYF
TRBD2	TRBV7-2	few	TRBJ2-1	TGTGCCAGCAGCTTGGGACTAGCTCGGTATGAGCAGTTCTTC	CASSLGLARYEQFF
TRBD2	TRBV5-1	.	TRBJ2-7	TGCGCCAGCAGCTTGGGGGGCCCGGGACTAGCGGGAGGCTTTCCTTCCTACGAGCAGTACTTC	CASSLGGPGLAGGFPSYEQYF
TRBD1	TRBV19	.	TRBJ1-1	TGTGCCAGTAAAACAAGGGGGCGCGGCACTGAAGCTTTCTTT	CASKTRGRGTEAFF
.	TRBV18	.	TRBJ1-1	TGTGCCAGCTCACCGCAGGGAACGAACACTGAAGCTTTCTTT	CASSPQGTNTEAFF
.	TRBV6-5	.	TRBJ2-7	TGTGCCAGCAGTTACTCGAGTGGGGGCTACGAGCAGTACTTC	CASSYSSGGYEQYF
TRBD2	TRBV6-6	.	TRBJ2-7	TGTGCCAGCGGCGGGGGTTCCGAGCAGTACTTC	CASGGGSEQYF
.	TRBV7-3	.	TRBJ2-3	TGTGCCAGCAGCCCCGGTACAGATACGCAGTATTTT	CASSPGTDTQYF
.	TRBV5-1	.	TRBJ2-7	TGCGCCAGCAGCTTGGGACAGGATAGCTCCTACGAGCAGTACTTC	CASSLGQDSSYEQYF
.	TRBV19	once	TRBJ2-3	TGTGCCAGTAAGGCAGGGTATTACACAGATACGCAGTATTTT	CASKAGYYTDTQYF
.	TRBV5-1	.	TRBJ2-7	TGCGCCAGCAGCTTGGGTCTAGATCCCTACGAGCAGTACTTC	CASSLGLDPYEQYF
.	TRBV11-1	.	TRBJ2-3	TGTGCCAGCAGCTCTAGCGAGACGACAGATACGCAGTATTTT	CASSSSETTDTQYF
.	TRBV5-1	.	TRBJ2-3	TGCGCCAGCCCTGGACAGCCTAGCACAGATACGCAGTATTTT	CASPGQPSTDTQYF
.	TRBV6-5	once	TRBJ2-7	TGTGCCAGCAGTTACCTTTACAGGGGAGGAGTGGGCGAGCAGTACTTC	CASSYLYRGGVGEQYF
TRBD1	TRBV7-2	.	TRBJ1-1	TGTGCCAGCAGCCTATCAGGACAGGGGGTGACTGAAGCTTTCTTT	CASSLSGQGVTEAFF
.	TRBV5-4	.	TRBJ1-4	TGTGCCAGCAGCCCAGGCCAACTCGGGGCTAATGAAAAACTGTTTTTT	CASSPGQLGANEKLFF